The 29 T cell receptor beta chains below were found in one sample sequenced in a study of vaccination and CD4 T cells after COVID-19. The sample's time point: late sampling 161 to 241 days after vaccination in three convalescent patients. Treatment of the sample: roughly 10-day PBMC culture with coronavirus spike peptide pools or control peptides (ViraFEST assay). These receptors lack a known antigen. Cultured CD4+ T cells had their DNA profiled by the Oncomine TCR Beta short-read assay. From the PCR reads, TCRdb called clonotypes with MiXCR, one entry per CDR3 protein. The data show about 25,000 distinct CDR3 sequences, roughly 33% seen once. The sample in question was CD4+ T cells from blood, cultured in vitro, obtained about 7 months after SARS-CoV-2 vaccination. The receptors here all came from a human donor who had recovered from COVID-19.

This clonotype appeared a few times. This chain links TRBV6-1 with TRBJ1-5; D gene ambiguous. The CDR3 sequence is 15 residues long. V shed 4 bases and J shed 1 base, with 11 bases lying between them. From germline, CDR1 is MNHNS and CDR2 SASEGT. DNA for the CDR3: TGTGCCAGCAGTGTAGGACCGGGCAGCAATCAGCCCCAGCATTTT. It encodes CASSVGPGSNQPQHF.

This clonotype was picked up a small number of times. The chain couples TRBV20-1 to TRBJ2-7, with 9 bases fitting TRBD1. Germline lookup yields CDR1 DFQATT and CDR2 SNEGSKA (reference sequence). The CDR3 contains 17 residues. Trimming cost V 6 bases and J 3 bases; bases outside gene matches: 18. As DNA, the CDR3 is TGCAGTGCAAATTACATATCGACAGGGGGTTCTTACTACGAGCAGTACTTC. Protein: CSANYISTGGSYYEQYF.

The rearrangement links TRBV28 to TRBJ2-6; the D gene is possibly TRBD2 (6 bases). CDR1 and CDR2 from the germline V gene are MDHEN and SYDVKM. V gave up 6 bases and J gave up 1 base, with 13 bases separating them. The length of the CDR3 is 16 residues. This chain's CDR3 is CASSRLGSSGANVLTF. The CDR3 nucleotides are TGTGCCAGCAGCCGCCTCGGGAGTTCTGGGGCCAACGTCCTGACTTTC. The whole variable domain, filled in from reference TRBV28 and TRBJ2-6, reads DVKVTQSSRYLVKRTGEKVFLECVQDMDHENMFWYRQDPGLGLRLIYFSYDVKMKEKGDIPEGYSVSREKKERFSLILESASTNQTSMYLCASSRLGSSGANVLTFGAGSRLTVL.

This clonotype was counted once. The chain uses TRBV6-1 and TRBJ1-1, with a tentative D call TRBD1 (5 bases). CDR1 is MNHNS, CDR2 SASEGT, per germline. V dropped 7 bases and J dropped 3 bases, with 18 bases sitting between them. CDR3 length equals 15 residues. This CDR3 reads CASMTENRGYTEAFF. In DNA, the CDR3 is TGTGCCAGCATGACAGAAAACCGGGGGTACACTGAAGCTTTCTTT.

This clonotype was seen more than once but under ten times. The chain employs TRBV7-8 and TRBJ2-1; D ambiguous. The ends were cut back, 4 bases at V and 2 bases at J, with 12 bases in the middle. CDR3 size: 15 residues. CDR1 is SGHVS, CDR2 FQNEAQ, per germline. The CDR3 protein is CASSSRIYTYNEQFF. For the CDR3, the DNA is TGTGCCAGCAGCTCTCGTATTTACACCTACAATGAGCAGTTCTTC.

This clonotype was seen just once. This chain links TRBV2 with TRBJ2-5, with 9 bases aligning to TRBD1. The V and J ends lost 7 bases and 4 bases, in that order; junction bases with no gene match: 10. Germline CDR1 and CDR2: SNHLY and FYNNEI. The CDR3 length is 15 residues. Here the CDR3 DNA reads TGTGCCAGCATACGGGGACAGGGAGGGAGAGAGACCCAGTACTTC. It specifies CASIRGQGGRETQYF.

This clonotype was seen only a few times. This chain uses TRBV20-1 with TRBJ2-7; 14 nucleotides agree with TRBD2. This CDR3 has 16 amino acids. The V and J ends lost 2 bases and 12 bases, in that order; junction bases with no gene match: 15. In germline, CDR1 is DFQATT, CDR2 SNEGSKA (reference sequence). The CDR3 spells CSARSTGLAGALNAYF. The CDR3 nucleotides are TGCAGTGCTAGAAGTACGGGACTAGCGGGAGCCCTCAATGCGTACTTC.

The J gene is TRBJ2-2, the V gene TRBV20-1; D possibly corresponds to TRBD2 (5 bases). This CDR3 is 14 amino acids long. V was cut by 0 bases and J by 4 bases, with 9 bases left in between. CDR1 DFQATT and CDR2 SNEGSKA come from the germline V gene (reference sequence). The CDR3 DNA sequence: TGCAGTGCTAGAGATCGACTATTCACCGGGGAGCTGTTTTTT. Protein: CSARDRLFTGELFF.

The chain uses TRBV19 and TRBJ2-3; 7 bases map to TRBD2. CDR1 LNHDA and CDR2 SQIVND come from the germline V gene (reference sequence). The V and J ends lost 5 bases and 6 bases, in that order; junction bases with no gene match: 8. The CDR3 is 14 residues long. CDR3 loop: CASSPLADPDTQYF. CDR3 bases: TGTGCCAGTAGTCCCCTAGCGGATCCTGATACGCAGTATTTT.

This chain joins TRBV28 and TRBJ2-1; 10 bases are shared with TRBD2. J gave up 3 bases and V 10 bases, and 6 bases lay outside the gene matches. CDR3 length equals 14 residues. Germline V gene sequence: CDR1 MDHEN, CDR2 SYDVKM. CDR3 DNA sequence: TGTGCCACACTGGGACTAGCGCGCTACAATGAGCAGTTCTTC. It yields the protein CATLGLARYNEQFF. The full variable domain, rest sourced from reference TRBV28 and TRBJ2-1, is DVKVTQSSRYLVKRTGEKVFLECVQDMDHENMFWYRQDPGLGLRLIYFSYDVKMKEKGDIPEGYSVSREKKERFSLILESASTNQTSMYLCATLGLARYNEQFFGPGTRLTVL.

This chain uses TRBV4-1 with TRBJ2-6; 8 nucleotides match TRBD1. The germline gives CDR1 MGHRA, CDR2 YSYEKL. J lost 4 bases, V lost 1 base, and 3 bases had no gene match. CDR3 size: 16 residues. CDR3 in amino acids: CASSQVRGRGANVLTF. The DNA for the CDR3 is TGCGCCAGCAGCCAAGTCAGGGGGCGGGGGGCCAACGTCCTGACTTTC.

This clonotype occurred a few times. The CDR3 here is CASSPHQGRRGYGELFF. The CDR3 region has the DNA TGTGCCAGCAGCCCCCATCAGGGCCGCAGGGGGTACGGGGAGCTGTTTTTT. V usage is TRBV7-3 and J usage is TRBJ2-2; 7 bases fit TRBD1. CDR3 length equals 17 residues. Germline lookup yields CDR1 SGHTA and CDR2 FQGTGA. V gave up 5 bases and J gave up 7 bases; unmatched junction bases: 16.

The chain combines TRBV20-1 with TRBJ2-1, with D tentatively TRBD1 (8 bases). This CDR3 is built from 14 residues. Germline lookup yields CDR1 DFQATT and CDR2 SNEGSKA (reference sequence). The CDR3 region has the DNA TGCGCCCACCAGGGGGCTAGCGGATACAATGAGCAGTTCTTC. Protein product: CAHQGASGYNEQFF.

This clonotype was detected a few times. The chain employs TRBV20-1 and TRBJ2-3; D uncertain. The V gene's germline CDR1 is DFQATT and CDR2 SNEGSKA (reference sequence). The CDR3 is 12 amino acids. Trimming cost V 1 base and J 7 bases, with 9 bases left between them. In DNA, the CDR3 is TGCAGTGCTAGAGGGCCGGGCAATACGCAGTATTTT. It encodes CSARGPGNTQYF.

This clonotype was counted between two and nine times. CDR3 sequence (DNA): TGTGCCAGCAGTGAAAGACAGGGACGCAGCGAGCAGTACTTC. Residues: CASSERQGRSEQYF. This chain links TRBV25-1 with TRBJ2-7, with TRBD1 matching 7 bases. J gave up 6 bases and V 2 bases, and 7 bases lay outside the gene matches. The V gene's germline CDR1 is MGHDK and CDR2 SYGVNS. This CDR3 has 14 residues.

In this sample, this clonotype turned up many times. The chain combines TRBV7-9 with TRBJ2-5; 7 bases align to TRBD2. After removal of 5 bases from V and 5 bases from J, the junction contained 2 bases not matched to a gene. The CDR3 is 12 amino acids. Germline V gives CDR1 SEHNR, CDR2 FQNEAQ (reference sequence). CDR3 sequence: CASSPAGETQYF. The CDR3 region has the DNA TGTGCCAGCAGCCCAGCGGGGGAGACCCAGTACTTC.

The rearrangement joins TRBV2 to TRBJ1-5, with 7 bases lining up with TRBD1. CDR1 and CDR2 from the germline V gene are SNHLY and FYNNEI. The CDR3 has 15 residues. The junction had 7 bases not matched to a gene; V was cut back by 5 bases and J by 3 bases. The DNA of the CDR3 is TGTGCCAGCAGTACTGACGGGACAGACAATCAGCCCCAGCATTTT. Protein product: CASSTDGTDNQPQHF. Using reference TRBV2 and TRBJ1-5 for the parts outside the CDR3, the full variable domain is EPEVTQTPSHQVTQMGQEVILRCVPISNHLYFYWYRQILGQKVEFLVSFYNNEISEKSEIFDDQFSVERPDGSNFTLKIRSTKLEDSAMYFCASSTDGTDNQPQHFGDGTRLSIL.

The rearrangement links TRBV19 to TRBJ2-1; TRBD2 agrees at 7 bases. Trimming at V came to 5 bases and at J to 5 bases, leaving 3 bases not matched to a gene. CDR1 and CDR2 from the germline V gene are LNHDA and SQIVND (reference sequence). The CDR3 has 13 amino acids. The CDR3 loop is CASSSSGDNEQFF. CDR3 in DNA: TGTGCCAGTAGTTCTAGCGGAGACAATGAGCAGTTCTTC.

The V gene is TRBV14, the J gene TRBJ2-1; TRBD2 might be the D (6 bases). Trimming left V 0 bases short and J 0 bases short, with 15 bases between. The length of the CDR3 is 18 residues. Looked up from germline, CDR1 is SGHDN and CDR2 is FVKESK. The CDR3 DNA reads TGTGCCAGCAGCCAAGAGATGGGTAGCGGCACCTCCTACAATGAGCAGTTCTTC. It specifies CASSQEMGSGTSYNEQFF.

The chain joins TRBV5-4 to TRBJ2-1; 10 nucleotides match TRBD2. With 7 bases clipped from V and 8 bases from J, the junction kept 6 bases outside the gene matches. This CDR3 has 13 residues. Per the germline V gene, CDR1 is SGHNT and CDR2 is YYREEE (reference sequence). CDR3 coding DNA: TGTGCCAGCCGCTCTAGCGGGAGAGATGAGCAGTTCTTC. As protein: CASRSSGRDEQFF.

This clonotype was observed a handful of times. The chain employs TRBV7-6 and TRBJ2-3; no firm D call. The length of the CDR3 is 12 residues. Looked up from germline, CDR1 is SGHVS and CDR2 is FNYEAQ. Trimming left V 0 bases short and J 3 bases short, with 1 base between. The CDR3 here is CASSLATDTQYF. The CDR3 region has the DNA TGTGCCAGCAGCTTAGCAACAGATACGCAGTATTTT.

Only a few counts were recorded for this clonotype. The chain employs TRBV15 and TRBJ2-2; 13 bases fit TRBD2. The J segment lost 3 bases and the V segment lost 2 bases, leaving 6 bases of the junction unmatched. The CDR3 consists of 18 residues. Germline assignment: CDR1 LNHNV and CDR2 YYDKDF (reference sequence). This chain's CDR3 is CATSRPGLAGTYTGELFF. The DNA of the CDR3 is TGTGCCACCAGCAGACCGGGACTAGCGGGAACCTACACCGGGGAGCTGTTTTTT.

This clonotype was detected a few times. The chain carries TRBV4-1 and TRBJ2-7, with a possible D match to TRBD1 (7 bases). There are 16 residues in the CDR3. With 1 base removed from V and 2 bases from J, the gap between germline ends came to 15 bases. CDR1 is MGHRA, CDR2 YSYEKL, per germline. The CDR3 nucleotides read TGCGCCAGCAGCCAAGGCCCCCTCAGGGGGGCCTACGAGCAGTACTTC. Translation gives CASSQGPLRGAYEQYF.

The chain has TRBV19 and TRBJ2-3, with D perhaps TRBD1 or TRBD2 (5 bases each). CDR1 and CDR2 (germline): LNHDA, SQIVND (reference sequence). V was shortened by 3 bases and J by 0 bases, with 13 bases between the two germline ends. The CDR3 loop spans 16 amino acids. DNA of the CDR3: TGTGCCAGTAGTATTGGGACGCTGCCTAGCACAGATACGCAGTATTTT. Protein product: CASSIGTLPSTDTQYF.

The chain carries TRBV20-1 and TRBJ2-1; the D gene is possibly TRBD1 (5 bases). Germline values: CDR1 DFQATT, CDR2 SNEGSKA (reference sequence). The CDR3 contains 16 residues. V lost 0 bases, J lost 3 bases, and 15 bases lay in between. The CDR3 sequence is CSARETVRRGYNEQFF. CDR3 sequence (DNA): TGCAGTGCTAGAGAAACAGTGAGAAGGGGCTACAATGAGCAGTTCTTC.

This clonotype occurred a few times. The chain recombines TRBV28 with TRBJ2-5; TRBD1 aligns across 8 bases. V lost 4 bases, J lost 5 bases, and 15 bases stayed unmatched. CDR1 and CDR2 from the germline V gene are MDHEN and SYDVKM. The CDR3 loop spans 17 amino acids. CDR3 loop: CASSSIWGQALAETQYF. As DNA, the CDR3 is TGTGCCAGCAGTTCAATATGGGGACAGGCCCTTGCTGAGACCCAGTACTTC.

This clonotype was seen a handful of times. The chain has TRBV7-9 and TRBJ2-5; D call uncertain. This CDR3 has 15 residues. From germline, CDR1 is SEHNR and CDR2 FQNEAQ (reference sequence). V was pared by 0 bases and J by 5 bases, with 13 bases between. CDR3 nucleotides: TGTGCCAGCAGCTTAGCCACTCCACAATGGGAGACCCAGTACTTC. It is translated as CASSLATPQWETQYF.

This chain connects TRBV7-2 to TRBJ2-1; tentative D call: TRBD2 (5 bases). V gave up 1 base and J gave up 4 bases, with 8 bases separating them. Germline lookup yields CDR1 SGHTA and CDR2 FQGNSA. The CDR3 length is 14 residues. The CDR3 DNA sequence: TGTGCCAGCAGCTTAGGGGGAGTGTACAATGAGCAGTTCTTC. Encoded protein: CASSLGGVYNEQFF.

J is TRBJ2-7 and V is TRBV24-1, with 9 bases fitting TRBD1. There are 15 residues in the CDR3. V lost 4 bases, J lost 3 bases, and 6 bases stayed unmatched. Germline V gene data show CDR1 as KGHDR and CDR2 as SFDVKD. CDR3: CATSDPGTGNYEQYF. In nucleotides, the CDR3 is TGTGCCACCAGTGACCCCGGGACAGGGAACTACGAGCAGTACTTC.